Below, one TCR beta chain is given with its context. In the authors' methods: Junction-only sequences produced by ImmunoSEQ had no quality scores, so filtering differed. The table came from immunoSEQ multiplex PCR; TCRdb's copy has only in-frame clones and leaves some out. V and J calls and clone size follow that table, whereas D and trimming were derived from the DNA. Counted here are some 530,000 clones, around 85% occurring once; the ten biggest clones make up about 13%. The CDR3 is made up of 15 amino acids. The V gene's germline CDR1 is SGHTA and CDR2 FQGTGA. With 5 bases clipped from V and 1 base from J, the junction kept 7 bases outside the gene matches. All donors were healthy HIV-negative adults lacking recent acute infections or vaccinations. This entry comes from a study of shared clonotypes between healthy human individuals.

The source material was PBMCs. This receptor was obtained from a woman aged 40 to 50 in good health. Some clones in this sample may be carry-over from other donors' samples. J is TRBJ1-1 and V is TRBV7-3; 7 nucleotides match TRBD1. The CDR3 coding sequence is TGTGCCAGCAGCCCTCGACAGGGCCCGAACACTGAAGCTTTCTTT. The encoded protein is CASSPRQGPNTEAFF.